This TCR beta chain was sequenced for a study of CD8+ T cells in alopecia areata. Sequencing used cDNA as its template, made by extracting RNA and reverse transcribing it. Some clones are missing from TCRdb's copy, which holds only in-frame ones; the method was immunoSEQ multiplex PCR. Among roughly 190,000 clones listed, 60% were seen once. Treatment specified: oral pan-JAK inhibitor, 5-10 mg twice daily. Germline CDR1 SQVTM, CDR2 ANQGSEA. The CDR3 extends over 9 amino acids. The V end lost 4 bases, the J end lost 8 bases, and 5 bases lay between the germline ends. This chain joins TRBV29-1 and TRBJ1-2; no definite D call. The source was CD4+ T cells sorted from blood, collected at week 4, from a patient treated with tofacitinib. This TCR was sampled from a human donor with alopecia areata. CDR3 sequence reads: CSVGAGYTF. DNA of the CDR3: TGCAGCGTTGGGGCCGGCTACACCTTC. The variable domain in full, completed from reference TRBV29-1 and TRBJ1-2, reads SAVISQKPSRDICQRGTSLTIQCQVDSQVTMMFWYRQQPGQSLTLIATANQGSEATYESGFVIDKFPISRPNLTFSTLTVSNMSPEDSSIYLCSVGAGYTFGSGTRLTVV.